Sequencing of this T cell receptor (beta chain) was carried out in a study of blood T cells in healthy people across ages. Overall study results and limits: In older individuals, TCR beta diversity per million T cells was lower, falling roughly linearly with age.

This clonotype has just a few counts. Its antigen is still unknown. V shed 4 bases and J 4 bases; nucleotides not matched to a gene: 12. CDR1 is MGHRA, CDR2 YSYEKL, per germline. There are 17 residues in the CDR3. Sample donors were healthy Caucasian individuals that came from Russia, aged roughly 6 to 95. Together with a sample-barcoded 5' primer, a J-beta primer mix was included in a second PCR lasting roughly 6 to 12 cycles. With 12 random nucleotides, a template-switch adaptor tagged each individual cDNA molecule. TCRdb passed the 5' RACE reads through MiXCR, listing each CDR3 protein once. The sample holds approximately 800,000 distinct CDR3 sequences, around half seen once.

The receptor's source is an elderly man in good health. The chain carries TRBV4-1 and TRBJ2-7, with 11 bases identical to TRBD1. The sequenced sample consisted of blood. CDR3 sequence reads: CASSRRTQGQGAYEQYF. Here the CDR3 DNA reads TGCGCCAGCAGCCGACGAACCCAAGGACAGGGGGCTTACGAGCAGTACTTC.